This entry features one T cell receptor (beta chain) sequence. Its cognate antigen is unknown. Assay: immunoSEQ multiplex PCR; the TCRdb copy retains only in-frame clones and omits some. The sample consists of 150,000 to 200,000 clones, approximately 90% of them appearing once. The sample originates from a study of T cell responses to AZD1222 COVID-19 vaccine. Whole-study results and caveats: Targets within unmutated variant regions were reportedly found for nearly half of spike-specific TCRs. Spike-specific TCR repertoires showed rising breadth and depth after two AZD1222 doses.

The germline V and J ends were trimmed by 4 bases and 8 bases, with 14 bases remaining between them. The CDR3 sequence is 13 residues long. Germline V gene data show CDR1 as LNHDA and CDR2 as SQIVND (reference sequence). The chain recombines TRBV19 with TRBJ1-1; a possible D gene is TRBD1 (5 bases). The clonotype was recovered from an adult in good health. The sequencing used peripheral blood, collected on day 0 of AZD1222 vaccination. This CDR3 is CASSRERGREAFF. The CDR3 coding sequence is TGTGCCAGTAGTAGGGAGAGGGGACGGGAAGCTTTCTTT.